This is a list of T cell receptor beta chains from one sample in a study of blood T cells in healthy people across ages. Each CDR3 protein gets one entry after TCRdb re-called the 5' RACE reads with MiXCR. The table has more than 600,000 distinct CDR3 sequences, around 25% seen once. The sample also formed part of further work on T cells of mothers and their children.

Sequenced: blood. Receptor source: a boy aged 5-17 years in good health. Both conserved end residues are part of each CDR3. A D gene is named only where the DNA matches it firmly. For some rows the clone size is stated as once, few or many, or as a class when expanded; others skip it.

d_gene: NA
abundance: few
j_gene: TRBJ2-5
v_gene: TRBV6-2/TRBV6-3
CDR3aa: CASSSGILQETQYF
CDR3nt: TGTGCCAGCAGTTCCGGAATTCTCCAAGAGACCCAGTACTTC

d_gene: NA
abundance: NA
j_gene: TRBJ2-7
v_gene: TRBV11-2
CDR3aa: CASSSELPYEQYF
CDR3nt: TGTGCCAGCAGCTCGGAACTACCCTACGAGCAGTACTTC

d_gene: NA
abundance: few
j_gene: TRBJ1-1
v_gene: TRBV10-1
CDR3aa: CASSDPGRVHTEAFF
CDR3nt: TGCGCCAGCAGTGACCCCGGAAGGGTTCACACTGAAGCTTTCTTT

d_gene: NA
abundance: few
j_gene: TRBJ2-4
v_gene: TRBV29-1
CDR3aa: CSVYVRQKNIQYF
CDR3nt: TGCAGCGTTTACGTCCGGCAGAAAAACATTCAGTACTTC

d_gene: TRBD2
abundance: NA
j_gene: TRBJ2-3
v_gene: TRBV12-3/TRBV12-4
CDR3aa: CASSAGLVADTQYF
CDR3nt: TGTGCCAGCAGTGCGGGACTAGTTGCGGATACGCAGTATTTT

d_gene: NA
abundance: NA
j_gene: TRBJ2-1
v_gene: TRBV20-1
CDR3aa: CSARVEGTSYNEQFF
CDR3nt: TGCAGTGCTAGAGTTGAGGGGACCTCCTACAATGAGCAGTTCTTC

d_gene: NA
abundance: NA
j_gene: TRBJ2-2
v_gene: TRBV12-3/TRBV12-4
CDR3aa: CASSTGTGELFF
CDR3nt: TGTGCCAGCAGTACTGGCACCGGGGAGCTGTTTTTT

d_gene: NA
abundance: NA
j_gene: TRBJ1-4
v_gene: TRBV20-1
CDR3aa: CSAGVFSDEKLFF
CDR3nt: TGCAGTGCTGGAGTGTTCAGCGATGAAAAACTGTTTTTT

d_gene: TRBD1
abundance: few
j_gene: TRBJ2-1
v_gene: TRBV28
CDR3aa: CASSFPGQARKQFF
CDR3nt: TGTGCCAGCAGTTTCCCAGGACAGGCCCGGAAGCAGTTCTTC

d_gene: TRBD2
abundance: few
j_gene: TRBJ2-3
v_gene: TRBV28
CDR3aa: CASSLAGETDTQYF
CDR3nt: TGTGCCAGCAGTTTGGCGGGAGAAACAGATACGCAGTATTTT

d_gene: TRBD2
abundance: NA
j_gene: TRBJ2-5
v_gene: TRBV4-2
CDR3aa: CASSQMEAGVGETQYF
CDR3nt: TGTGCCAGCAGCCAAATGGAAGCGGGAGTCGGAGAGACCCAGTACTTC

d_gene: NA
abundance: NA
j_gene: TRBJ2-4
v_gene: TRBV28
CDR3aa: CASSSGSARGEIDIQYF
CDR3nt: TGTGCCAGCAGTTCGGGTTCTGCGAGGGGGGAGATTGACATTCAGTACTTC

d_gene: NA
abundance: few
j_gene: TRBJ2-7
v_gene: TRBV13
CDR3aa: CASSFPLGASSYEQYF
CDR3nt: TGTGCCAGCAGCTTCCCGCTGGGGGCCTCCTCCTACGAGCAGTACTTC

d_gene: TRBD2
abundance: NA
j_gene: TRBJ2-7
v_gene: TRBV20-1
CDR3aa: CSARPGTRGTLYEQYF
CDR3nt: TGCAGTGCTAGGCCCGGTACGCGGGGGACCCTCTACGAGCAGTACTTC

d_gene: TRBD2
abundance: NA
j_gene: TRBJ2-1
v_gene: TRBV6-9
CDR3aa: CASSRPTSGVYNEQFF
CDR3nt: TGTGCCAGCAGTCGTCCCACTAGCGGGGTGTACAATGAGCAGTTCTTC

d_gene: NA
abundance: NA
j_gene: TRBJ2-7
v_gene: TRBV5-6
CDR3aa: CASSVGRFYEQYF
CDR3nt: TGTGCCAGCAGCGTGGGCAGATTCTACGAGCAGTACTTC

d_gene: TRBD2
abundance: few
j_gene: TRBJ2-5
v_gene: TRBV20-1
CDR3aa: CSARDGLAGRLGETQYF
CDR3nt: TGCAGTGCTAGGGACGGACTAGCGGGACGACTGGGGGAGACCCAGTACTTC

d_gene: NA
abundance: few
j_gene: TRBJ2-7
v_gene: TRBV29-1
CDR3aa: CSATIKAPGYEQYF
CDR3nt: TGCAGCGCTACAATCAAGGCCCCAGGCTACGAGCAGTACTTC

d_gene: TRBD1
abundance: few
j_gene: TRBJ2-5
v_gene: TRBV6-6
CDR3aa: CASIPTGQQETQYF
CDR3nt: TGTGCCAGCATCCCCACGGGACAGCAAGAGACCCAGTACTTC

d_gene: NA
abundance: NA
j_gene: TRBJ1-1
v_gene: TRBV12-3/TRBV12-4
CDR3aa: CASSSLGAPVIAFF
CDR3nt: TGTGCCAGCAGTTCACTGGGGGCCCCCGTTATAGCTTTCTTT

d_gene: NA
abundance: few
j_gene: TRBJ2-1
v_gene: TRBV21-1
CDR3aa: CASSLPCCREYNEQFF
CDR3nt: TGTGCCAGCAGCCTACCTTGTTGCAGGGAATACAATGAGCAGTTCTTC

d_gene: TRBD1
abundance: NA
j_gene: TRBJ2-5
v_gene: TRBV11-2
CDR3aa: CASSPTSGTGFQETQYF
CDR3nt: TGTGCCAGCAGCCCGACATCCGGGACAGGGTTCCAAGAGACCCAGTACTTC

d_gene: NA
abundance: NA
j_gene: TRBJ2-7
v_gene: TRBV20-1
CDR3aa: CSARFRGTAYEQYF
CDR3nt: TGCAGTGCTAGATTCCGCGGGACAGCGTACGAGCAGTACTTC

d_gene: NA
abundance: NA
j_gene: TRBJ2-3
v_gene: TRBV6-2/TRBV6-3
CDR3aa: CASSYSWVSTDTQYF
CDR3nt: TGTGCCAGCAGTTACTCGTGGGTTAGCACAGATACGCAGTATTTT

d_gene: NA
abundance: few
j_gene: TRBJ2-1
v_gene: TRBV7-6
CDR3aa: CASSLGEREQFF
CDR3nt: TGTGCCAGCAGCTTAGGGGAGCGGGAGCAGTTCTTC

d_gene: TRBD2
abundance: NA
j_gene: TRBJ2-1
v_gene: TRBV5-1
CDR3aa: CASAGAGLAGYNEQFF
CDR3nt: TGCGCCAGCGCCGGGGCGGGACTAGCGGGCTACAATGAGCAGTTCTTC

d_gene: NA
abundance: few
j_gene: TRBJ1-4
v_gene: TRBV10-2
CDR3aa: CASTGPGEEKLFF
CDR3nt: TGCGCCAGCACCGGTCCGGGGGAGGAAAAACTGTTTTTT

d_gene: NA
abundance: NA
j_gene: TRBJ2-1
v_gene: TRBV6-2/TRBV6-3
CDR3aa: CASSYYARVVYNEQFF
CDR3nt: TGTGCCAGCAGTTACTATGCAAGAGTAGTCTACAATGAGCAGTTCTTC

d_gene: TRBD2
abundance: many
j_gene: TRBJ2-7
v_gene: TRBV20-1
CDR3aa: CSAQSSGRFSYEQYF
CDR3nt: TGCAGTGCTCAGAGTAGCGGGAGGTTCTCCTACGAGCAGTACTTC

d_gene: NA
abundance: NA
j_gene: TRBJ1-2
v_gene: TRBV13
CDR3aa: CASSHLGRDYGYTF
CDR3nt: TGTGCCAGCAGCCACCTCGGCAGAGACTATGGCTACACCTTC

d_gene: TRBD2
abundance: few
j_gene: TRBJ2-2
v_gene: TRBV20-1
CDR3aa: CSAQTSGRTGELFF
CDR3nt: TGCAGTGCCCAGACTAGCGGGAGGACCGGGGAGCTGTTTTTT

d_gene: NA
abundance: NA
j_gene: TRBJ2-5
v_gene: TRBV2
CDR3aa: CASSVFGAGQETQYF
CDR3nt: TGTGCCAGCAGTGTCTTTGGAGCGGGCCAAGAGACCCAGTACTTC

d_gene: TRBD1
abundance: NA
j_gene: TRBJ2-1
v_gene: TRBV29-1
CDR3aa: CSLRGLDYNEQFF
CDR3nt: TGCAGTCTCAGGGGGCTAGACTACAATGAGCAGTTCTTC

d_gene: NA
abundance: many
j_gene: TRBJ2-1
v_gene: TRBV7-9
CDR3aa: CASSPGTAYNEQFF
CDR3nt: TGTGCCAGCAGCCCTGGAACAGCCTACAATGAGCAGTTCTTC

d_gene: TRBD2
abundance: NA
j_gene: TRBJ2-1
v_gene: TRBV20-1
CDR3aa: CSAQGLAGIRNEQFF
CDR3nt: TGCAGTGCTCAAGGACTAGCGGGGATTAGGAATGAGCAGTTCTTC

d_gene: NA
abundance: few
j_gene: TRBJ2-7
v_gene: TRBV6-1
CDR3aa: CASMAYEQYF
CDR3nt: TGTGCCAGCATGGCCTACGAGCAGTACTTC

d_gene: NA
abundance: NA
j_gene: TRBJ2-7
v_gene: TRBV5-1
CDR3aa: CASSYRDGKDEQYF
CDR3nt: TGCGCCAGCAGCTACAGGGATGGTAAGGACGAGCAGTACTTC

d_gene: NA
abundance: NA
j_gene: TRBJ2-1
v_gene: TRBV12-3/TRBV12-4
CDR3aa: CASSGAGRQQFF
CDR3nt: TGTGCCAGCAGTGGAGCCGGGCGGCAACAGTTCTTC

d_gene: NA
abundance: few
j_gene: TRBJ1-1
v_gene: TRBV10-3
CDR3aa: CAISSRGAEAFF
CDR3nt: TGTGCCATCAGCTCGAGGGGGGCTGAAGCTTTCTTT

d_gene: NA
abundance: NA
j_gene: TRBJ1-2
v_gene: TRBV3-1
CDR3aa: CASSPPGQRDGYTF
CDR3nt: TGTGCCAGCAGCCCTCCGGGGCAACGGGATGGCTACACCTTC

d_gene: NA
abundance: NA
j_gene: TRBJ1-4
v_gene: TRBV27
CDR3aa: CASSPWENEKLFF
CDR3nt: TGTGCCAGCAGTCCCTGGGAGAATGAAAAACTGTTTTTT

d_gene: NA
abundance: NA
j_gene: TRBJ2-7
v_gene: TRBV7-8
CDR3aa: CASSLAIEYEQYF
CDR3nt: TGTGCCAGCAGCTTAGCAATTGAGTACGAGCAGTACTTC

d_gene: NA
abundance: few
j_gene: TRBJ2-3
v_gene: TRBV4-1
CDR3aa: CASSPREASFTDTQYF
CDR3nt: TGCGCCAGCAGCCCCCGCGAGGCTAGCTTCACAGATACGCAGTATTTT

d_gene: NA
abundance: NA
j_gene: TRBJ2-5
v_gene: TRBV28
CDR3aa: CASSLREYQETQYF
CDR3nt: TGTGCCAGCAGTTTGAGAGAGTACCAAGAGACCCAGTACTTC

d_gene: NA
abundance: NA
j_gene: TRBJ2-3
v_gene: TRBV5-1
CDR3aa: CASSLAGYGTDTQYF
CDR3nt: TGCGCCAGCAGCTTGGCGGGATATGGCACAGATACGCAGTATTTT

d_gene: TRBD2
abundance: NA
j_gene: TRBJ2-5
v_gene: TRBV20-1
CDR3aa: CSARDFREGETQYF
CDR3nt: TGCAGTGCTAGAGATTTCAGGGAGGGAGAGACCCAGTACTTC